This T cell receptor (beta chain) was obtained from a study of blood T cell repertoires in COVID-19. Looking at the study overall: Spain, Italy and the United States supplied samples that represented acute and convalescent COVID-19. T cells, B-cell-depleted T cells, or PBMCs provided the cDNA or gDNA that served as material.

Original methodology: Reference gene primer amplification gave nucleated cell count estimates. Generated by immunoSEQ multiplex PCR, the TCRdb table keeps only in-frame clones and is missing some. V and J calls and clone size are given by that table; D and trimming were obtained from the DNA. This table has 140,000 or so clones, around nine tenths appearing once. This CDR3 has 16 residues. Germline V gene lookup returns CDR1 MNHEY and CDR2 SMNVEV (reference sequence). V was pared by 5 bases and J by 1 base, with 9 bases of the junction left unmatched. The sample taken for sequencing was peripheral blood. The origin of this receptor is a human donor in a cohort sampled during active COVID-19. The rearrangement uses TRBV27 and TRBJ1-2; TRBD1 matches at 8 bases. CDR3 sequence: CASSTSGQVLNYGYTF. The CDR3 DNA reads as TGTGCCAGCAGTACCTCGGGACAGGTTCTTAACTATGGCTACACCTTC.